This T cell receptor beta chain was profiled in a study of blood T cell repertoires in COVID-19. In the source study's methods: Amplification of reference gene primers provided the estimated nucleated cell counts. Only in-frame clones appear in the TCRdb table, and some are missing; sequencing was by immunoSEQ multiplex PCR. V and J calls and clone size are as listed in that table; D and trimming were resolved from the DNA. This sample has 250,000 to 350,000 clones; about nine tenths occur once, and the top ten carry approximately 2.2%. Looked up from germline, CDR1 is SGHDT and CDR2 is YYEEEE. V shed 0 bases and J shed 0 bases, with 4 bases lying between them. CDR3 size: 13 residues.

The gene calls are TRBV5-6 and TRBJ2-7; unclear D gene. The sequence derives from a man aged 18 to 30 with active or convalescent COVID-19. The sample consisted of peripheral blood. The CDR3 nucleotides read TGTGCCAGCAGCTTGGTGAGCTCCTACGAGCAGTACTTC. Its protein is CASSLVSSYEQYF. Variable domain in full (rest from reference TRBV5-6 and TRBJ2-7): DAGVTQSPTHLIKTRGQQVTLRCSPKSGHDTVSWYQQALGQGPQFIFQYYEEEERQRGNFPDRFSGHQFPNYSSELNVNALLLGDSALYLCASSLVSSYEQYFGPGTRLTVT.